The present T cell receptor beta chain was sequenced within a study of CD8+CD57+ T cells in acquired aplastic anemia. This clonotype was found many times. Its target is not known. Sequencing was done on patients that had shown CD8+CD57+ cell expansion by flow cytometry. Study observations and caveats: Researchers report that around 29 CD8+ CDR3 sequences appeared in both patients and controls.

The study profiled TCR beta VDJ and CDR3 using genomic DNA as template. Via MiXCR, TCRdb re-called the reads, giving one row per CDR3 protein. The sample gives 210,000 or so distinct CDR3 sequences, about half of which show up once; less than 20% is in the top ten. Trimming shortened V by 5 bases and J by 0 bases, and 17 bases separated the two germline ends. CDR1 and CDR2 (germline): DFQATT, SNEGSKA (reference sequence). The CDR3 runs to 17 residues. The receptor comes from a human donor with aplastic anemia. The sample comprised sorted CD4+, CD8+, or CD8+CD57+ T cells (not recorded which) from PBMCs. V and J are TRBV20-1 and TRBJ1-6; D may be TRBD1 (5 bases). The CDR3 region is CSAPSGGGTSYNSPLHF. The CDR3 DNA follows: TGCAGTGCTCCCTCGGGGGGGGGGACCTCCTATAATTCACCCCTCCACTTT.